In its sample, the clone carrying this T cell receptor beta chain was seen once. This sample stems from a study of control samples from healthy donors and cancer patients. The CDR3 covers 14 residues. Trimming stripped 4 bases from V and 3 bases from J, with 12 bases between. The germline V gene has CDR1 LNHDA and CDR2 SQIVND (reference sequence). Clones were sequenced by immunoSEQ multiplex PCR, and TCRdb holds only the in-frame ones, with some missing. The data show 120,000 to 150,000 clones, approximately 88% seen once. This sequence originates from a man aged 30 to 39 in good health. The specimen was blood. The chain uses TRBV19 and TRBJ1-2; possible D gene TRBD1, 6 bases. DNA of the CDR3: TGTGCCAGTAGTAAGGGGGGGAAGTACTATGGCTACACCTTC. The encoded protein is CASSKGGKYYGYTF.